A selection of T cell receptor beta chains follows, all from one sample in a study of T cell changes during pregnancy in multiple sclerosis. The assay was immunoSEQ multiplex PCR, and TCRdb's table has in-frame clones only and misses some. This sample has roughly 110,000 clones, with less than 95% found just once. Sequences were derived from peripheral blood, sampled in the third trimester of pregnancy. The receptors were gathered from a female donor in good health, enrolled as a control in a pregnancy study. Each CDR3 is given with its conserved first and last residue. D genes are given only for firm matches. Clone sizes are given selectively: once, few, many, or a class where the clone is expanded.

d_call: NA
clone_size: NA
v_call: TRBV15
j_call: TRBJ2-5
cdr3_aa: CATSRDKGVQETQYF
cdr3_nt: TGTGCCACCAGCAGAGATAAGGGGGTACAAGAGACCCAGTACTTC

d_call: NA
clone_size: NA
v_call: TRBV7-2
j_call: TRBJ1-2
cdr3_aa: CASSSAREDVGGYTF
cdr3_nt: TGTGCCAGCAGCTCCGCCAGGGAGGACGTTGGGGGCTACACCTTC

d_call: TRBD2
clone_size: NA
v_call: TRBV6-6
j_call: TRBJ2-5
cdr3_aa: CASSTTTSGAQETQYF
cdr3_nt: TGTGCCAGCAGTACCACGACTAGCGGGGCCCAAGAGACCCAGTACTTC

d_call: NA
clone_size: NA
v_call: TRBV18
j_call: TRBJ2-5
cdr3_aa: CASSPTVQETQYF
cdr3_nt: TGTGCCAGCTCACCGACAGTCCAAGAGACCCAGTACTTC

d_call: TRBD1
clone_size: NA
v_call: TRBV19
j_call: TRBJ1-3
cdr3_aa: CASQDRGISGNTIYF
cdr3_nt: TGTGCCAGCCAGGACAGGGGCATCTCTGGAAACACCATATATTTT

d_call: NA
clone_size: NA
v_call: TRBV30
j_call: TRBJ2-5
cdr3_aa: CAWSVDFGETQYF
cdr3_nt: TGTGCCTGGAGTGTCGACTTCGGGGAGACCCAGTACTTC

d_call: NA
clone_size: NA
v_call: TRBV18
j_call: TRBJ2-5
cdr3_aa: CASSQQETQYF
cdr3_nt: TGTGCCAGCTCTCAGCAAGAGACCCAGTACTTC

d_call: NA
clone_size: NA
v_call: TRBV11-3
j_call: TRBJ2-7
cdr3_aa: CASSPPTRPYEQYF
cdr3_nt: TGTGCCAGCAGCCCGCCGACACGACCCTACGAGCAGTACTTC

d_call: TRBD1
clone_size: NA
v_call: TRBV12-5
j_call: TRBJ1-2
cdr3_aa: CASGLGGTGVQLEGYTF
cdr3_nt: TGTGCTAGTGGTTTAGGGGGGACAGGGGTTCAGTTAGAGGGCTACACCTTC

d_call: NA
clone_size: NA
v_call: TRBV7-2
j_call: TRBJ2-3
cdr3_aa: CASSFTPTDTQYF
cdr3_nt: TGTGCCAGCAGCTTTACACCCACAGATACGCAGTATTTT

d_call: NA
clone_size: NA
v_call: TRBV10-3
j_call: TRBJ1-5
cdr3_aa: CAINKGRQERSNQPQHF
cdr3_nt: TGTGCCATCAACAAAGGCCGACAGGAGAGGAGCAATCAGCCCCAGCATTTT

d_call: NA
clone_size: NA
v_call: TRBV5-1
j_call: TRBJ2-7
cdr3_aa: CASSFRGSSYEQYF
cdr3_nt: TGCGCCAGCAGCTTTAGGGGGAGCTCCTACGAGCAGTACTTC

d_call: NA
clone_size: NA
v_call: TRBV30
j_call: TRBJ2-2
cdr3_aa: CAWSIRKNTGELFF
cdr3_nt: TGTGCCTGGAGTATCAGAAAGAACACCGGGGAGCTGTTTTTT

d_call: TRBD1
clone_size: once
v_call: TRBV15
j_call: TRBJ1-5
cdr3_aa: CATKQTGYQPQHF
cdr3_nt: TGTGCCACCAAACAGACAGGGTATCAGCCCCAGCATTTT

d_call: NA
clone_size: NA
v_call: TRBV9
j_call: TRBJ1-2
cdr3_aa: CASSVGAALNENYGYTF
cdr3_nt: TGTGCCAGCAGCGTAGGGGCAGCCCTAAACGAGAACTATGGCTACACCTTC

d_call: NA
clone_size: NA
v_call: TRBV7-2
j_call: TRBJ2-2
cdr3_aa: CASSLSWQGELFF
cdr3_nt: TGTGCCAGCAGCTTAAGTTGGCAGGGGGAGCTGTTTTTT

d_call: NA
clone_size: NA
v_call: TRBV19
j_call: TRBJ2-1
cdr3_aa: CASSEIGNEQFF
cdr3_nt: TGTGCCAGTAGTGAGATCGGGAATGAGCAGTTCTTC

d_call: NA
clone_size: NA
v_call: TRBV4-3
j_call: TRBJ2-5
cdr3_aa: CASSQSLMGAHQETQYF
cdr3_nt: TGCGCCAGCAGCCAATCACTTATGGGGGCACACCAAGAGACCCAGTACTTC

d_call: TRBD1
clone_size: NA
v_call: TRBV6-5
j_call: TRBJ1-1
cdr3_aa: CASSYSGTEGDFF
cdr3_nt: TGTGCCAGCAGTTACTCCGGGACAGAAGGTGATTTCTTT

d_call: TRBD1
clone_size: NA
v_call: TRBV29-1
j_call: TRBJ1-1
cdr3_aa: CSVLMGQGVTEAFF
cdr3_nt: TGCAGCGTCTTAATGGGACAGGGTGTTACTGAAGCTTTCTTT

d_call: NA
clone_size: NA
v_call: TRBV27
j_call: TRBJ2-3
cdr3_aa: CASSYREPADTQYF
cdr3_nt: TGTGCCAGCAGTTACAGAGAACCCGCGGATACGCAGTATTTT

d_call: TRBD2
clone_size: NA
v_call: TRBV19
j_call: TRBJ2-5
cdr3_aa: CASSTSGLTSGGTAQYF
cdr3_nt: TGTGCCAGTAGTACCAGCGGGTTAACTAGCGGGGGAACGGCCCAGTACTTC

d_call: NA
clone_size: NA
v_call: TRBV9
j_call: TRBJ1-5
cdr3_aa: CASSVGPEGQPQHF
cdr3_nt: TGTGCCAGCAGCGTGGGGCCGGAGGGGCAGCCCCAGCATTTT

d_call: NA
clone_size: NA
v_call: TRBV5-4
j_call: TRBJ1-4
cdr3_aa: CASSSREGREKLFF
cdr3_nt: TGTGCCAGCAGCTCCCGTGAGGGCAGGGAAAAACTGTTTTTT

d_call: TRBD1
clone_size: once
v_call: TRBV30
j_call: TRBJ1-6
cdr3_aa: CAWNRGTGDTPLHF
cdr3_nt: TGTGCCTGGAATCGCGGGACAGGGGATACCCCCCTCCACTTT

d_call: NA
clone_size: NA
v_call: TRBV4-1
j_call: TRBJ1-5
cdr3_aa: CASSYAQGSNQPQHF
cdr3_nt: TGCGCCAGCAGTTATGCTCAGGGGAGCAATCAGCCCCAGCATTTT